This T cell receptor (beta chain) was sequenced during a study of blood T cell repertoires in COVID-19. In the source study's methods: Scientists estimated how many nucleated cells there were by amplifying reference gene primers. TCRdb's table, derived via immunoSEQ multiplex PCR, lists solely in-frame clones and lacks some. That table supplies the V and J calls and clone size; D and trimming were determined from the DNA. The table includes fewer than 120,000 clones, over 65% detected once. CDR3 size: 14 residues. CDR1 and CDR2 from the germline V gene are SGDLS and YYNGEE. J lost 4 bases, V lost 2 bases, and 1 base had no gene match.

The chain employs TRBV9 and TRBJ1-2; TRBD1 matches at 11 bases. The TCR originated in a woman older than 75 with acute or convalescent COVID-19. The sample consisted of peripheral blood. The CDR3 here is CASSVGQGAYGYTF. The CDR3 region has the DNA TGTGCCAGCAGCGTCGGACAGGGGGCCTATGGCTACACCTTC.